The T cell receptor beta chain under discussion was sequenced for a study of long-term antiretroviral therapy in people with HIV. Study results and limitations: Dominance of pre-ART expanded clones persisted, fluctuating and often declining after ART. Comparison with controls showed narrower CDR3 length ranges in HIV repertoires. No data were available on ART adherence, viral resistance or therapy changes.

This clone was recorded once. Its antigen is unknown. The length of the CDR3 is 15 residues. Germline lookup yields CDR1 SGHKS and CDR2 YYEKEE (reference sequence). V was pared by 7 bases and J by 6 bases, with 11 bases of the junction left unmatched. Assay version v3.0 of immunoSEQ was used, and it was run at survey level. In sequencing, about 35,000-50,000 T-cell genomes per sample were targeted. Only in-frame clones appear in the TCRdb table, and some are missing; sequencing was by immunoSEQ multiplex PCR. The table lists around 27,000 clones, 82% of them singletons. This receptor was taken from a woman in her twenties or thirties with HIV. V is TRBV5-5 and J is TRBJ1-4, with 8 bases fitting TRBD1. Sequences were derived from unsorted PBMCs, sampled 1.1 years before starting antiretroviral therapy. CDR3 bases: TGTGCCAGCCGGGACAGGTCCTCCTACTATGAAAAACTGTTTTTT. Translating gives CASRDRSSYYEKLFF.